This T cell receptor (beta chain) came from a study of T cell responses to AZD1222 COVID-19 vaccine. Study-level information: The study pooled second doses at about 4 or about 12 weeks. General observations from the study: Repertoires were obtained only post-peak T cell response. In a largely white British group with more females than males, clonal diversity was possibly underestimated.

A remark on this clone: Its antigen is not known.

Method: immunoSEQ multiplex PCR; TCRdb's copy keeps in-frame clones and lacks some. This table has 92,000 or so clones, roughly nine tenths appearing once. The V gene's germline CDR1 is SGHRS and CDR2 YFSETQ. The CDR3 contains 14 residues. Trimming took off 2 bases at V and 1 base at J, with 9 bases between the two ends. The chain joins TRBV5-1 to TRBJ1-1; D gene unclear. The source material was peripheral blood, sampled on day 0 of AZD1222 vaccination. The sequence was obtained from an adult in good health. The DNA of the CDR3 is TGCGCCAGCAGCTTTCTTGATTCGAACACTGAAGCTTTCTTT. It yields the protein CASSFLDSNTEAFF.